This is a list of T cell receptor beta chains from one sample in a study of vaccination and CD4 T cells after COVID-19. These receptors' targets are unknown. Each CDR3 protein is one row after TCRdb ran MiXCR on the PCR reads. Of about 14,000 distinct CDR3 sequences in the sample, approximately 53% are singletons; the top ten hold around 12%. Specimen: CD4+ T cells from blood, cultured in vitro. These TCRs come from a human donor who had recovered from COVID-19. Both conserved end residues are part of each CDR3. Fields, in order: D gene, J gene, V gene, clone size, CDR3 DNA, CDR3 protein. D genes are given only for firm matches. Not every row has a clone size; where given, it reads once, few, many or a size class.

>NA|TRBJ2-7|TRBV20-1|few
TGCAGTGCTACGGACCGACTAAACGAGCAGTACTTC
CSATDRLNEQYF
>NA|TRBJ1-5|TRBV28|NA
TGTGCCAGCAGTTTAGGAGGGCTCGGCAATCAGCCCCAGCATTTT
CASSLGGLGNQPQHF
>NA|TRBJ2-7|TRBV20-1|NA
TGCAGTGCGGTAGGGGCTAAGCCCTTATATTACGAGCAGTACTTC
CSAVGAKPLYYEQYF
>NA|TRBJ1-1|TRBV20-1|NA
TGCAGTGCTAGATCCCCCGGAAACACTGAAGCTTTCTTT
CSARSPGNTEAFF
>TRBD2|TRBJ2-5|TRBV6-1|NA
TGTGCCAGCAATAGGCGGGGGGGAGAGACCCAGTACTTC
CASNRRGGETQYF
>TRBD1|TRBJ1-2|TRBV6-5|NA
TGTGCCAGCAGTTTAAGGGGGCGAGGCTACACCTTC
CASSLRGRGYTF
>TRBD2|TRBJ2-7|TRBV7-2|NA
TGTGCCAGCAGCCTGAACGGGAGGGCTTACGAGCAGTACTTC
CASSLNGRAYEQYF
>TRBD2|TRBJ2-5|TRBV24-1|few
TGTGCCACCAGTGATCCCCGGGGGGAAGAGACCCAGTACTTC
CATSDPRGEETQYF
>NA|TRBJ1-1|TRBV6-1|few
TGTGCCAGCAGTCGATCCTCGCCCCGCTCCGAAGCTTTCTTT
CASSRSSPRSEAFF
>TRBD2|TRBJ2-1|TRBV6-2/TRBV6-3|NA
TGTGCCAGCAGTTACTCGGGACTAGCGGGAGTATACAATGAGCAGTTCTTC
CASSYSGLAGVYNEQFF
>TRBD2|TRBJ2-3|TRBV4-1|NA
TGCGCCAGCAGCCAAGAGGGAAGCGGGAGGGCCGGAGATACGCAGTATTTT
CASSQEGSGRAGDTQYF
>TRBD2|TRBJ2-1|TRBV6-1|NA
TGTGCCAGCACCCCGACTAGCGGGAGGACCAATGAGCAGTTCTTC
CASTPTSGRTNEQFF
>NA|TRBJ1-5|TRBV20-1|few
TGCAGTGCTAGAGTCTCTGCCAATCAGCCCCAGCATTTT
CSARVSANQPQHF
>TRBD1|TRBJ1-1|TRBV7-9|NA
TGTGCCAGCAGCTTCGGGACAGGGATCATCGGGAACACTGAAGCTTTCTTT
CASSFGTGIIGNTEAFF
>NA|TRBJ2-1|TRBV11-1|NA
TGTGCCAGCAGCAAGGGAGGGGGCGCCTACAATGAGCAGTTCTTC
CASSKGGGAYNEQFF
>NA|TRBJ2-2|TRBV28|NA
TGTGCCAGCAGTTTTCCCTACCCTCGTCACGGGGGTACCGGGGAGCTGTTTTTT
CASSFPYPRHGGTGELFF
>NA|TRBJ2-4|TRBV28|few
TGTGCCAGCAGAGCTCCGGGACTAGCCAAAAACATTCAGTACTTC
CASRAPGLAKNIQYF
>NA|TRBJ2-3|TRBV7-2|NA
TGTGCCAGCAGCCTGCATACCGATACGCAGTATTTT
CASSLHTDTQYF
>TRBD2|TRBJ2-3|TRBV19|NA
TGTGCCAGTAGTGATAGCGGGAGCAGCACAGATACGCAGTATTTT
CASSDSGSSTDTQYF
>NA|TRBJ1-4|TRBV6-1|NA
TGTGCCAGCAGGCTCGATGCAACTAATGAAAAACTGTTTTTT
CASRLDATNEKLFF
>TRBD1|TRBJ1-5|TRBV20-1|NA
TGCAGTGCTAGGCCGGGACAGGGTGCTCAGCCCCAGCATTTT
CSARPGQGAQPQHF
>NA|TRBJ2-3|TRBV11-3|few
TGTGCCAGCAGCTTAACGGGCGGGGATACGCAGTATTTT
CASSLTGGDTQYF
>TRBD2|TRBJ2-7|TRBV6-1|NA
TGTGCCAGCAGTCAGACTAGCGGGGAGCAGTACTTC
CASSQTSGEQYF
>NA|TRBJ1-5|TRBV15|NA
TGTGCCACCAGCAGAGATCAACAGGGACGTCAGCCCCAGCATTTT
CATSRDQQGRQPQHF
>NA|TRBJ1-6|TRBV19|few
TGTGCCAGTAGTATCGGTGAGCGTTCACCCCTCCACTTT
CASSIGERSPLHF
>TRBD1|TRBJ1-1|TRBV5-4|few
TGTGCCAGCAGCTTGGTGGACAGGGGGAACACTGAAGCTTTCTTT
CASSLVDRGNTEAFF
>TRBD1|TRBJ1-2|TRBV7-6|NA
TGTGCCAGCAGCTCCAGACAGGGGCTAGGCTATGGCTACACCTTC
CASSSRQGLGYGYTF
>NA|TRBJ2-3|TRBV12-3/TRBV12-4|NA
TGTGCCAGCAGCCCAAGGGGGGAGAGCACAGATACGCAGTATTTT
CASSPRGESTDTQYF
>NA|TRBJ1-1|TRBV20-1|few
TGCAGTGCTAGCTTAGGGGCACTGAACACTGAAGCTTTCTTT
CSASLGALNTEAFF
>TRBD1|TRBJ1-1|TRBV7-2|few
TGTGCCAGCAGCTTCTCCGGGACAGGGAACACTGAAGCTTTCTTT
CASSFSGTGNTEAFF
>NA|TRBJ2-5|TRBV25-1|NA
TGTGCCAGCAGTGAATATGGCGGGATATGGACCCAGTACTTC
CASSEYGGIWTQYF
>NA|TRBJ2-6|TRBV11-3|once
TGTGCCAGCAGCTTAAGCGCCCTTTTCTCGCTCTCTGGGGCCAACGTCCTGACTTTC
CASSLSALFSLSGANVLTF
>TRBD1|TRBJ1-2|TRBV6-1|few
TGTGCCAGCAGTGCGTGGACAGGGGATTTGGATGGCTACACCTTC
CASSAWTGDLDGYTF
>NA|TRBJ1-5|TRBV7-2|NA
TGTGCCAGCAGCCCCGTCCACAATCAGCCCCAGCATTTT
CASSPVHNQPQHF
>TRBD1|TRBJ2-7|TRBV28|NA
TGTGCCAGCAGTTTGACAGGGGGCGTATACGAGCAGTACTTC
CASSLTGGVYEQYF
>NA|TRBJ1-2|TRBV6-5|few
TGTGCCAGCAGTTACTTAGGGGTGCACTATGGCTACACCTTC
CASSYLGVHYGYTF
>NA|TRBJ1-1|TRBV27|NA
TGTGCCAGCAGTTTATTTGGAAACACTGAAGCTTTCTTT
CASSLFGNTEAFF
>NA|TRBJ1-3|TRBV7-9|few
TGTGCCAGCAGCAATGGGCCGGCAAACACCATATATTTT
CASSNGPANTIYF
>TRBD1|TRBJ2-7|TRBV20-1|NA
TGCAGTGCGGCAGGGGGCACGGATTCCTACGAGCAGTACTTC
CSAAGGTDSYEQYF
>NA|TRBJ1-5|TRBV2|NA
TGTGCCAGCAGCGACAGACGCAATCAGCCCCAGCATTTT
CASSDRRNQPQHF
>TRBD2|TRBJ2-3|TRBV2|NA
TGTGCCAGCAGTGGGGCTAGCGGGGGGATAGATACGCAGTATTTT
CASSGASGGIDTQYF
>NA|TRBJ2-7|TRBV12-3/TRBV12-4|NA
TGTGCCAGCAGTTCCCTCCGATACGAGCAGTACTTC
CASSSLRYEQYF
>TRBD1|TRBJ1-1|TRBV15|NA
TGTGCCACCAGCCCCCGACAGGGCGGCACTGAAGCTTTCTTT
CATSPRQGGTEAFF
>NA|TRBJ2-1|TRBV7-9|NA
TGTGCCAGCAGTCCCAGCCCCTTGATGCGACGGAACAATGAGCAGTTCTTC
CASSPSPLMRRNNEQFF
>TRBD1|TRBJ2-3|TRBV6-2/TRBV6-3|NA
TGTGCCAGCAGCCCCGGGACAGGGCACACAGATACGCAGTATTTT
CASSPGTGHTDTQYF
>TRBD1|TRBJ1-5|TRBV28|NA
TGTGCCAGCACCCTTCTGGGGACAGGGGGTAGCAATCAGCCCCAGCATTTT
CASTLLGTGGSNQPQHF
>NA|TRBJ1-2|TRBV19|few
TGTGCCAGTACCAAAAGGAACGGACATGGCTACACCTTC
CASTKRNGHGYTF
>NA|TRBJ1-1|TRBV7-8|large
TGTGCCAGCAGCCCAAGTGGGACGACGAACACTGAAGCTTTCTTT
CASSPSGTTNTEAFF
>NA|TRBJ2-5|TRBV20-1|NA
TGCAGTGCTACCTTTGACGAGATCCGCCGGTGGGAGACCCAGTACTTC
CSATFDEIRRWETQYF
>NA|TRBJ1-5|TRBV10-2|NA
TGCGCCAGCAGTGAGGGTGCGAGGGCAGATCAGCCCCAGCATTTT
CASSEGARADQPQHF
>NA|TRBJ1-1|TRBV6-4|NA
TGTGCCAGCAGTGTTCGCACCAACACTGAAGCTTTCTTT
CASSVRTNTEAFF
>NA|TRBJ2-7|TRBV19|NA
TGTGCCAGTAGTATGTCCAGGGAGCCGTACGAGCAGTACTTC
CASSMSREPYEQYF